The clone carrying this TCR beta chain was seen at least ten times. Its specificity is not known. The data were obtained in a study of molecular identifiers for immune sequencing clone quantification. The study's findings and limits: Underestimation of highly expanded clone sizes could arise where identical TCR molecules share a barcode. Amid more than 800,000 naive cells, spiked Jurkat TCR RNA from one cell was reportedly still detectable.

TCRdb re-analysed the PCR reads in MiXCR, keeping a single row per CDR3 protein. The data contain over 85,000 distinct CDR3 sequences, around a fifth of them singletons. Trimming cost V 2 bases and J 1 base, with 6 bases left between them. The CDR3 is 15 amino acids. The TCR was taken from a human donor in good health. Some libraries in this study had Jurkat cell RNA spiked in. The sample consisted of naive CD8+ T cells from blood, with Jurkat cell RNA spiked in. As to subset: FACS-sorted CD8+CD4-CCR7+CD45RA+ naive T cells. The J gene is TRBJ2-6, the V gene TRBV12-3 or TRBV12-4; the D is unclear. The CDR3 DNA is TGTGCCAGCAGTTTATATGGTTCTGGGGCCAACGTCCTGACTTTC. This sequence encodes CASSLYGSGANVLTF.